This note documents a single T cell receptor beta chain sequence. Its antigen is as yet unknown. The sample originates from a study of T cells in pancreatic ductal adenocarcinoma. Surgery without prior neoadjuvant therapy was the treatment of the selected pancreatic ductal adenocarcinoma patients. Assay: immunoSEQ multiplex PCR; the TCRdb copy retains only in-frame clones and omits some. The sample lists approximately 97,000 clones, over 90% occurring once. Study-level points and caveats: This surgical cohort overrepresents the minority presenting with early-stage disease. Tumor samples had fewer productive templates and roughly 7.3-fold fewer unique clonotypes than blood. Tumor and blood clonality did not differ significantly, about 0.1 versus 0.07. Tumors hold more CD45RO+ effector T cells, which may bias toward lower diversity.

The CDR3 covers 14 residues. V lost 2 bases to trimming and J lost 5 bases, with 9 bases between them. The V gene's germline CDR1 is MDHEN and CDR2 SYDVKM. The material sequenced was PBMCs. The sequence was collected from a human donor with pancreatic ductal adenocarcinoma. The chain employs TRBV28 and TRBJ2-2; possibly TRBD2 for D (6 bases). The CDR3 region has the DNA TGTGCCAGCAGTTTAGGAGGGCTGACCGGGGAGCTGTTTTTT. It yields the protein CASSLGGLTGELFF. Full variable domain (missing parts from reference TRBV28 and TRBJ2-2): DVKVTQSSRYLVKRTGEKVFLECVQDMDHENMFWYRQDPGLGLRLIYFSYDVKMKEKGDIPEGYSVSREKKERFSLILESASTNQTSMYLCASSLGGLTGELFFGEGSRLTVL.